Each of the 17 T cell receptor beta chains below was sequenced from the same sample in a study of OX40 agonist ivuxolimab in advanced cancers. TCRdb keeps only in-frame clones here, not all; method: immunoSEQ multiplex PCR. The data contain 85,000 to 100,000 clones, roughly 94% of them seen just once; the ten biggest clones take up approximately 0.2%. Sample: CD4+ or CD8+ T cells sorted from blood, taken in a trial of the OX40 agonist ivuxolimab. These TCRs come from an adult with an advanced solid tumor such as melanoma, head and neck, liver or kidney cancer.

The rearrangement links TRBV20-1 to TRBJ2-3, with D hard to call. Trimming cost V 8 bases and J 7 bases, with 10 bases left between them. The germline CDR1 and CDR2 sequences are DFQATT and SNEGSKA (reference sequence). The CDR3 runs to 10 residues. CDR3 nucleotides: TGCAGTCTCAATGCATATACGCAGTATTTT. This sequence encodes CSLNAYTQYF.

The chain joins TRBV5-4 to TRBJ1-3, with D perhaps TRBD1 (5 bases). V gave up 0 bases and J gave up 2 bases, with 9 bases separating them. Germline V gives CDR1 SGHNT, CDR2 YYREEE (reference sequence). This CDR3 contains 15 residues. The CDR3 DNA reads TGTGCCAGCAGCTTGGCCGAGACAGCTGGAAACACCATATATTTT. Amino acids: CASSLAETAGNTIYF.

This sequence joins TRBV19 and TRBJ1-1, with 7 bases fitting TRBD1. The length of the CDR3 is 14 residues. Germline lookup yields CDR1 LNHDA and CDR2 SQIVND (reference sequence). Trimming cost V 6 bases and J 4 bases; bases outside gene matches: 8. The CDR3: CASRPTGVSTEAFF. DNA of the CDR3: TGTGCCAGTAGACCCACAGGGGTGAGCACTGAAGCTTTCTTT.

This clone was counted a single time. This chain uses TRBV7-6 with TRBJ2-2; D is possibly TRBD2 (7 bases). CDR1 and CDR2 from the germline V gene are SGHVS and FNYEAQ. The CDR3 is 17 amino acids. Trimming cost V 4 bases and J 2 bases, with 17 bases left between them. The CDR3 reads CASSWRGAGANTGELFF. The CDR3 DNA sequence: TGTGCCAGCAGCTGGCGTGGGGCGGGGGCCAACACCGGGGAGCTGTTTTTT.

This sequence joins TRBV11-2 and TRBJ1-3; tentatively, D is TRBD1 (6 bases). Germline CDR1 reads SGHAT; CDR2 reads FQNNGV. The CDR3 runs to 16 residues. V was cut by 5 bases and J by 2 bases, with 16 bases left in between. The CDR3 sequence is CASSLRTVNTGNTIYF. CDR3 in DNA: TGTGCCAGCAGCCTTCGGACAGTGAATACTGGAAACACCATATATTTT. The variable domain in full, completed from reference TRBV11-2 and TRBJ1-3, reads EAGVAQSPRYKIIEKRQSVAFWCNPISGHATLYWYQQILGQGPKLLIQFQNNGVVDDSQLPKDRFSAERLKGVDSTLKIQPAKLEDSAVYLCASSLRTVNTGNTIYFGEGSWLTVV.

The V call is TRBV18, the J call TRBJ2-3; 13 bases agree with TRBD2. The trim removed 3 bases at V and 5 bases at J, leaving 8 bases unmatched. Germline V gene sequence: CDR1 KGHSH, CDR2 LQKENI. The CDR3 runs 17 residues. The CDR3 nucleotides read TGTGCCAGCTCACCGAGGACTAGCGGGAGAGTCATAGATACGCAGTATTTT. Its translation: CASSPRTSGRVIDTQYF.

This chain joins TRBV7-9 and TRBJ1-1; the D is unclear. The CDR3 is 13 amino acids. Trimming shortened V by 2 bases and J by 1 base, and 5 bases separated the two germline ends. Looked up from germline, CDR1 is SEHNR and CDR2 is FQNEAQ (reference sequence). The CDR3 protein is CASSLLANTEAFF. In nucleotides, the CDR3 is TGTGCCAGCAGCTTATTGGCGAACACTGAAGCTTTCTTT.

V usage is TRBV10-3 and J usage is TRBJ2-1, with TRBD1 matching 9 bases. The CDR3 has 14 residues. V shed 6 bases and J 2 bases; nucleotides not matched to a gene: 2. CDR1 ENHRY and CDR2 SYGVKD come from the germline V gene. CDR3 protein: CAISGQGPYNEQFF. In DNA, the CDR3 is TGTGCCATCAGCGGACAGGGGCCCTACAATGAGCAGTTCTTC.

The V and J genes are TRBV5-4 and TRBJ1-1; D perhaps matches TRBD1 (5 bases). Trimming stripped 1 base from V and 11 bases from J, with 15 bases between. This CDR3 region has 13 residues. Germline V gene sequence: CDR1 SGHNT, CDR2 YYREEE (reference sequence). The CDR3 region is CASSLMEGGEAFF. In DNA, the CDR3 is TGTGCCAGCAGCTTGATGGAGGGAGGGGAGGCTTTCTTT.

The gene calls are TRBV11-2 and TRBJ2-3; 9 nucleotides align to TRBD2. The CDR3 covers 18 residues. Trimming at V came to 6 bases and at J to 1 base, leaving 14 bases not matched to a gene. Looked up from germline, CDR1 is SGHAT and CDR2 is FQNNGV. CDR3 DNA sequence: TGTGCCAGCAGACCGGGCAGCGGGGGGCCACTGGGCACAGATACGCAGTATTTT. As protein: CASRPGSGGPLGTDTQYF.

The chain recombines TRBV19 with TRBJ2-1; 8 bases agree with TRBD1. The length of the CDR3 is 14 residues. From germline, CDR1 is LNHDA and CDR2 SQIVND (reference sequence). The ends lost 2 bases at V and 9 bases at J; junction bases unmatched: 6. The CDR3 DNA reads as TGTGCCAGTAGTATACGCAGGACAGGGACTGAGCAGTTCTTC. As protein: CASSIRRTGTEQFF.

The chain links TRBV6-5 to TRBJ2-7; TRBD2 matches at 8 bases. The CDR3 length is 14 residues. Germline lookup yields CDR1 MNHEY and CDR2 SVGAGI. The V segment lost 7 bases and the J segment 2 bases; nucleotides outside the gene matches: 7. This CDR3 reads CASTASGSPYEQYF. The CDR3 DNA sequence: TGTGCCAGCACCGCTAGCGGGTCTCCCTACGAGCAGTACTTC.

This clone was detected only once. The chain employs TRBV18 and TRBJ1-1, with 7 nucleotides matching TRBD1. This CDR3 has 13 residues. Germline assignment: CDR1 KGHSH and CDR2 LQKENI. V shed 6 bases, J shed 4 bases, and the junction held 5 bases outside the gene matches. The CDR3 protein is CASSQGESTEAFF. CDR3 nucleotides: TGTGCCAGCTCCCAGGGGGAGAGCACTGAAGCTTTCTTT. Variable domain in full (rest from reference TRBV18 and TRBJ1-1): NAGVMQNPRHLVRRRGQEARLRCSPMKGHSHVYWYRQLPEEGLKFMVYLQKENIIDESGMPKERFSAEFPKEGPSILRIQQVVRGDSAAYFCASSQGESTEAFFGQGTRLTVV.

The chain combines TRBV28 with TRBJ2-5, with D hard to call. The end of the DNA is better explained by TRBJ2-7, so the J call may be wrong. This CDR3 contains 13 residues. In germline, CDR1 is MDHEN, CDR2 SYDVKM. The CDR3 coding sequence is TGTGCCAGCAGGACCGGTGGGCTGTACGAGCAGTACTTC. Protein sequence: CASRTGGLYEQYF.

This clone was found once. The rearrangement links TRBV11-2 to TRBJ1-1; D uncertain. Germline V gene sequence: CDR1 SGHAT, CDR2 FQNNGV. The CDR3 loop spans 13 amino acids. V dropped 4 bases and J dropped 6 bases, with 12 bases sitting between them. CDR3 DNA: TGTGCCAGCAGCTCCAACCGACCGTCTGAAGCTTTCTTT. It translates to CASSSNRPSEAFF.

The chain links TRBV6-1 to TRBJ2-3, with TRBD2 matching 9 bases. Per the germline V gene, CDR1 is MNHNS and CDR2 is SASEGT. The V and J ends lost 4 bases and 6 bases, in that order; junction bases with no gene match: 14. The CDR3 has 17 residues. This CDR3 reads CASSAQLGGRGADTQYF. Here the CDR3 DNA reads TGTGCCAGCAGTGCACAGCTCGGCGGGAGGGGTGCGGATACGCAGTATTTT.

The chain links TRBV29-1 to TRBJ2-1; D is ambiguous. The CDR3 is made up of 12 amino acids. Trimming took 0 bases from V and 9 from J, leaving 9 bases between them. Germline loops: CDR1 SQVTM, CDR2 ANQGSEA. In nucleotides, the CDR3 is TGCAGCGTTGAAGAGGGATGGGGTGAGCAGTTCTTC. This gives the protein CSVEEGWGEQFF.